This TCR beta chain was observed in a study of shared clonotypes between healthy human individuals (dated by TCRdb to the early 2020s). Broadly, across the study: A couple of women and three men aged 18 to 49 years were included in the cohort. For each donor, three plates each were used for CD4 naive and CD4 memory, two plates were used for CD8 naive, and one plate was used for CD8 memory. To estimate repertoire size and how much clonotype sharing occurs between individuals, the study deeply sequenced the blood TCR repertoires of 5 or 6 healthy adults. To increase sequencing depth and limit assay-specific biases, TCR repertoire library preparation and sequencing were carried out by different laboratories using diverse techniques. Per donor, leukapheresis produced somewhere between about 0.8 and 9.5 billion PBMCs.

CDR1 is given as MDHEN and CDR2 as SYDVKM, both from the germline V gene. The CDR3 contains 11 residues, cysteine and phenylalanine counted. Only the CDR3 part of the read is kept: 33 bases, read in frame from the first base. V is pared back by 6 bases and J by 4 bases, with 5 bases lying between the germline termini. Donors were healthy HIV-negative adults with no recently reported acute infections or vaccinations. Only Caucasian adults living in Nashville, Tennessee, USA were represented among the donors. CD8 memory samples consisted of magnetically selected CD45RO+ cells combined with CCR7-negative CD45RA+ effector memory (TemRA) cells. After blood collection by leukapheresis, PBMCs were isolated using Ficoll-Histopaque density gradient centrifugation and then cryopreserved in the vapor phase of liquid nitrogen. Analytical flow cytometry was used to check the purity and quantity of each magnetically sorted T cell population. Genomic DNA was isolated from each sorted fraction and quantified by UV absorbance on a Nanodrop 2000c.

Regarding this clone: No cognate antigen has been identified for it. One base away there is no much larger clone; base qualities are not given.

Paper-wide results and their limitations: Higher generation probabilities were observed for clonotypes shared by all four sorted-subset donors than for non-shared clonotypes. Sharing across several donors was observed for approximately 5% of naive CD4, 3% to 4% of naive CD8, 2% to 2.5% of memory CD4, and approximately 0.41% of memory CD8 clonotypes. Sampling was restricted to blood, and TCR repertoires in tissue are likely to differ from TCR repertoires in blood. Pairwise subsampling led to the expectation that sequencing depth would affect the degree of clonotype sharing among donors. Rarefaction of sorted-subset datasets indicated incomplete sequencing despite the large sequencing depth. Estimated clonotype richness was generally larger for naive than for memory subsets. Because the study included a small number of donors, the genetic and exposure-history diversity represented was limited.

Using the deep immunoSEQ assay, TCR CDR3 regions were amplified from genomic DNA by multiplex PCR. Extracted genomic DNA from each cell subset was distributed evenly across all wells of several immunoSEQ 96-well plates, and each plate was treated as a replicate. For sorted subsets, 200 to 250 ng of genomic DNA, equivalent to 25,000 to 35,000 T cell genomes, went into each replicate PCR. The purified libraries were quantified using a Qubit 3.0 fluorometer, sized with a Bioanalyzer 2100, and then quantified again using the KAPA Library Quantification kit. A separate single-read 150-cycle Illumina NextSeq 550 flow cell was used to sequence each immunoSEQ 96-well plate. In the paper's pipeline: Because only junctional sequences without quality scores were contained in the immunoSEQ output, filtering matching that applied to full-length reads could not be performed. Sequences were annotated with PyIR, a Python wrapper for IgBLAST v1.9, and V/J genes and CDR3 were assigned using IMGT germline references. Reads were filtered out if the reads had weak V/J assignments (E-value above 1e-6), no CDR3, stop codons, out-of-frame junctions, or ambiguous translated residues. V3J clonotypes were defined by identical inferred V gene, J gene, and CDR3 amino acid sequence. Percentage overlap between repertoires was computed as shared unique clonotypes divided by the size of the smaller repertoire. Three approaches were used to assess repertoire richness: RTK rarefaction, the Chao1 estimator, and Recon v2.1 estimates of unobserved clonotypes. OLGA was used to compute generation probabilities for all TCRbeta clonotypes that the gDNA method yielded from a few donors. TCRdb stores this immuneACCESS table with in-frame sequences only. Part of the clones is absent; in the studies checked, under half of the shortfall reflects unresolved V genes, and no reason is known for the rest. V, J and clone size are those of that table, while D and trimming were read from the DNA. For this sample the table gives hundreds of thousands of clones, of which 90% to 97% were detected only once. Together, the top ten hold more than 0.3% of the sample.

The chain links TRBV28 with TRBJ2-3, with no confidently assigned D gene. The clonotype originates from a young man in good health. The sequenced sample was memory CD8+ T cells sorted from blood. The cell subset or site label of this sample denotes: CD45RO+ cells pooled with CCR7-negative TemRA cells. The DNA is TGTGCCAGCAGGGTCGCAGATACGCAGTATTTT. Its translation reads: CASRVADTQYF.